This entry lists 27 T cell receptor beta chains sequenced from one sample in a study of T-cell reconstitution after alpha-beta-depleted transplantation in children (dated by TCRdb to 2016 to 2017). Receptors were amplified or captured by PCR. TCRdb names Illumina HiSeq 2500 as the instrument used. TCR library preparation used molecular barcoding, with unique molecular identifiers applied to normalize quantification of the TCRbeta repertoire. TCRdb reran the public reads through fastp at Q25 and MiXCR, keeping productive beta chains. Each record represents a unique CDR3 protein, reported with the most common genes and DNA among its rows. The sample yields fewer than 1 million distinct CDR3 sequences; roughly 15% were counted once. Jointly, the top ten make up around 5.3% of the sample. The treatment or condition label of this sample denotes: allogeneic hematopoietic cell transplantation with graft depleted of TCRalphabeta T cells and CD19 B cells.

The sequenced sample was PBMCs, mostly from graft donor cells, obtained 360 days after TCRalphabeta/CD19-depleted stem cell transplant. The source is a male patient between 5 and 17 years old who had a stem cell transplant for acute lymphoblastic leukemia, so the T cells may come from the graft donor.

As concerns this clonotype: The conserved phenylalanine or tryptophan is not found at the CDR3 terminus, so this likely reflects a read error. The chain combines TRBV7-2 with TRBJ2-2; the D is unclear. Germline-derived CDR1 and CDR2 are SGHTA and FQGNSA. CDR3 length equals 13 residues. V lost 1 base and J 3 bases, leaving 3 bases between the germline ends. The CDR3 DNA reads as TGTGCCAGCAGCTTAGTTTACACCGGGGAGCTGTTTGTT. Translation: CASSLVYTGELFV.

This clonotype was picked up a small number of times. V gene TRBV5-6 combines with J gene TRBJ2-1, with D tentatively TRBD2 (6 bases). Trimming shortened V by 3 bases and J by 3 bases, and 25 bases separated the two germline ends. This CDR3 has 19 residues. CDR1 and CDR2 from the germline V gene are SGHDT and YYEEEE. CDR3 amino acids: CASSSPGLLESVGYNEQFF. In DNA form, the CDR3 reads TGTGCCAGCAGCTCTCCGGGACTTCTAGAATCGGTTGGCTACAATGAGCAGTTCTTC.

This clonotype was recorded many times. The CDR3 region has the DNA TGTGCCACCAGTGATTTCGGGACTAGCGGGAGCAATGAGCAGTTCTTC. Translated: CATSDFGTSGSNEQFF. This sequence joins TRBV24-1 and TRBJ2-1; 14 nucleotides align to TRBD2. The J segment lost 6 bases and the V segment lost 1 base, leaving 1 base of the junction unmatched. The CDR3 has 16 residues. CDR1 is KGHDR and CDR2 is SFDVKD in the germline V gene.

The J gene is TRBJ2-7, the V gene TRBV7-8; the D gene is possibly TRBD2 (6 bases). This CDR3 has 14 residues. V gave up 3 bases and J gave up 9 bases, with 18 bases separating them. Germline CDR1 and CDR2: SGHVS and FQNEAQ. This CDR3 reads CASSFPGLSAPQYF. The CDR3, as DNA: TGTGCCAGCAGCTTCCCCGGACTATCCGCACCGCAGTACTTC.

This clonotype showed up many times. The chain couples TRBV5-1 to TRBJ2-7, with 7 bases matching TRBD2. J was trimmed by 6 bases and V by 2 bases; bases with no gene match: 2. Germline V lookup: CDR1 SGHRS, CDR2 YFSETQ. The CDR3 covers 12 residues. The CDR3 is CASSFGGGEQYF. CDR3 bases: TGCGCCAGCAGCTTCGGCGGGGGCGAGCAGTACTTC. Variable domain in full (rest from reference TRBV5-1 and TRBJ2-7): KAGVTQTPRYLIKTRGQQVTLSCSPISGHRSVSWYQQTPGQGLQFLFEYFSETQRNKGNFPGRFSGRQFSNSRSEMNVSTLELGDSALYLCASSFGGGEQYFGPGTRLTVT.

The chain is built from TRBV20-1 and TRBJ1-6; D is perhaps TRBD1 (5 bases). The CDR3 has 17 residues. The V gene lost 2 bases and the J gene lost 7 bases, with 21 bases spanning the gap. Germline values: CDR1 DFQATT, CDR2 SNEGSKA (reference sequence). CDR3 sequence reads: CSARRGAARPLNSPLHF. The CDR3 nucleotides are TGCAGTGCTAGAAGAGGGGCAGCAAGGCCGTTAAATTCACCCCTCCACTTT.

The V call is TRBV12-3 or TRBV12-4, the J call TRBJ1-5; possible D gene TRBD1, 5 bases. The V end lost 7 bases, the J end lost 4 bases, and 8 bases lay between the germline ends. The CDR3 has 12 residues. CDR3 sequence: CASTGGNQPQHF. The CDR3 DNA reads TGTGCCAGCACGGGGGGGAATCAGCCCCAGCATTTT.

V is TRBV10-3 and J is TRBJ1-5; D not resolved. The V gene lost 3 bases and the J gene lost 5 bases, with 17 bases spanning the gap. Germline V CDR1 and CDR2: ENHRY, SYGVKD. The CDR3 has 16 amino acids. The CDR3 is CAISDKGKTLDQPQHF. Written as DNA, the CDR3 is TGTGCCATCAGTGATAAGGGCAAAACCTTGGATCAGCCCCAGCATTTT.

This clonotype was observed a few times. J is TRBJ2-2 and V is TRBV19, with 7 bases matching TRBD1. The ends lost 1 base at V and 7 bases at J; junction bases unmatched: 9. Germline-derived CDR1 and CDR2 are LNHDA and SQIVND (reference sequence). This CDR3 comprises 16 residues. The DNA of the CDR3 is TGTGCCAGTAGTATAGCGACAGGGACGTCGTACGGGGAGCTGTTTTTT. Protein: CASSIATGTSYGELFF.

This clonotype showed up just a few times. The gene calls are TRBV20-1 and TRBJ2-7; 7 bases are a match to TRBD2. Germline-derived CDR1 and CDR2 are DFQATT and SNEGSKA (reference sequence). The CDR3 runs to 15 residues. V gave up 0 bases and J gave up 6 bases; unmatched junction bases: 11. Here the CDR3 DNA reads TGCAGTGCTAGAGATGCGGGCTCTGGGGGGGTCGAGCAGTACTTC. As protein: CSARDAGSGGVEQYF.

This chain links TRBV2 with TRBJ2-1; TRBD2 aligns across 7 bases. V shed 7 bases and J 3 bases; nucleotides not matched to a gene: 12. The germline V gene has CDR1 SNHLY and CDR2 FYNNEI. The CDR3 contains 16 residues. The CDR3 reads CASTGASGNLYNEQFF. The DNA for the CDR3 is TGTGCCAGCACGGGAGCAAGCGGGAACCTCTACAATGAGCAGTTCTTC.

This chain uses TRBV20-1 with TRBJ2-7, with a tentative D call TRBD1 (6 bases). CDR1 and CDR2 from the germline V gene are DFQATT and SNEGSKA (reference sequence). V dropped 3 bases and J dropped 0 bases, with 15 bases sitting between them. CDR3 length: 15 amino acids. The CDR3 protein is CSASPPDSPSYEQYF. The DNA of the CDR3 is TGCAGTGCTAGCCCCCCGGACAGTCCCTCCTACGAGCAGTACTTC.

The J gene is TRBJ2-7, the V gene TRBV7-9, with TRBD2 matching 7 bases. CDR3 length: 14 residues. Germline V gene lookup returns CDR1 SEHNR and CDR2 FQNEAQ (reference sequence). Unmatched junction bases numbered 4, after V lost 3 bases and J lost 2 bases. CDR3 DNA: TGTGCCAGCAGCTTGCCAGCGGGAACCTACGAGCAGTACTTC. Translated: CASSLPAGTYEQYF.

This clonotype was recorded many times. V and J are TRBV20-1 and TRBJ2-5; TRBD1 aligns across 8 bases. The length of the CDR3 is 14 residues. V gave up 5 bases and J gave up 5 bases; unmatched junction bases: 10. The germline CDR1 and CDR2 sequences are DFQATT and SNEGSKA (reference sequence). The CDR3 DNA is TGCAGTGCTCATTCAGGGGGCGGTGGGGAGACCCAGTACTTC. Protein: CSAHSGGGGETQYF.

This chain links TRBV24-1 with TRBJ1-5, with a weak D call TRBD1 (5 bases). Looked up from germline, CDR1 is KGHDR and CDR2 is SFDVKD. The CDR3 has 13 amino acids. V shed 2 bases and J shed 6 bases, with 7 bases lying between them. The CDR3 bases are TGTGCCACCAGTGATTCAGGGCTTCAGCCCCAGCATTTT. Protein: CATSDSGLQPQHF.

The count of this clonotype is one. CDR3 coding DNA: TGTGCCAGCAGCCAAGGGCTCAGGGTCGGCACTGGGGAGCTGTTTTTT. Protein sequence: CASSQGLRVGTGELFF. The genes are TRBV14 and TRBJ2-2, with D possibly TRBD1 on 5 matching bases. V was shortened by 1 base and J by 8 bases, with 17 bases between the two germline ends. The CDR3 extends over 16 amino acids. Per germline, CDR1 SGHDN and CDR2 FVKESK.

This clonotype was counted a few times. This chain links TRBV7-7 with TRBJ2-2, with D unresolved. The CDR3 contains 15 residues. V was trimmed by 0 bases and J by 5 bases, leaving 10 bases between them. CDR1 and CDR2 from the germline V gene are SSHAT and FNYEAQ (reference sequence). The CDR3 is CASSLAEQLTGELFF. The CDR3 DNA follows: TGTGCCAGCAGCTTAGCTGAACAGTTAACCGGGGAGCTGTTTTTT.

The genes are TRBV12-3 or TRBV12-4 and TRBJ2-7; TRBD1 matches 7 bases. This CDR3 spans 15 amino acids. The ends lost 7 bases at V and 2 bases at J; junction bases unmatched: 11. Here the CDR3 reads CASTLERRGTYEQYF. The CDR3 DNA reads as TGTGCCAGCACCCTTGAGCGCAGGGGGACCTACGAGCAGTACTTC.

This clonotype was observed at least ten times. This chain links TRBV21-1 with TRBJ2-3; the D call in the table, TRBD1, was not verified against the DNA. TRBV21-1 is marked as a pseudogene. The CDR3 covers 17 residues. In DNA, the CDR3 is TGTGCCAGCAGCAAAATGGGGAGAGGGAAAACCACAGATACGCAGTATTTT. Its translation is CASSKMGRGKTTDTQYF.

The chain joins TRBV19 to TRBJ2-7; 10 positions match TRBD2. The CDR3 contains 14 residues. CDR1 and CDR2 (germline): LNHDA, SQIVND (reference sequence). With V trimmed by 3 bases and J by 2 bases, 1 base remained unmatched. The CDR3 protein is CASSISGGAYEQYF. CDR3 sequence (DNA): TGTGCCAGTAGTATCAGCGGGGGGGCCTACGAGCAGTACTTC.

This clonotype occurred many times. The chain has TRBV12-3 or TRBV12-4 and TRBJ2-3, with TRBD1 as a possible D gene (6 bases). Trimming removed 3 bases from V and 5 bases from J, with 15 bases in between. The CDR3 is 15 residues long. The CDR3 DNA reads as TGTGCCAGCAGTTTGGGGGCTAGCAATAGAGATACGCAGTATTTT. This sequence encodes CASSLGASNRDTQYF.

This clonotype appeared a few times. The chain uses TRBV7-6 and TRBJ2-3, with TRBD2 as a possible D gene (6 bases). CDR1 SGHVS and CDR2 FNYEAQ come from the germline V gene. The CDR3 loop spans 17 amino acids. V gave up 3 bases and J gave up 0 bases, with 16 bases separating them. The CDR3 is CASSFDGGIASTDTQYF. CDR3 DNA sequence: TGTGCCAGCAGCTTTGATGGAGGGATTGCTAGCACAGATACGCAGTATTTT.

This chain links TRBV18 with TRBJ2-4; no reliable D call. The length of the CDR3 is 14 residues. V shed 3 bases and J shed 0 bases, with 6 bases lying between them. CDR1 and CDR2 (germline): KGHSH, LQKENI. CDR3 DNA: TGTGCCAGCTCACCTAACCTAGCCAAAAACATTCAGTACTTC. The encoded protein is CASSPNLAKNIQYF.

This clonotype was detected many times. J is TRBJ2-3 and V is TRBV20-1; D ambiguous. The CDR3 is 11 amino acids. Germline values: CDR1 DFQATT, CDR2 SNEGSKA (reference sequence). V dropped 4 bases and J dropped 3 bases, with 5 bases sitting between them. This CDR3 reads CSAIGTDTQYF. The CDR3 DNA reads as TGCAGTGCTATCGGAACAGATACGCAGTATTTT.

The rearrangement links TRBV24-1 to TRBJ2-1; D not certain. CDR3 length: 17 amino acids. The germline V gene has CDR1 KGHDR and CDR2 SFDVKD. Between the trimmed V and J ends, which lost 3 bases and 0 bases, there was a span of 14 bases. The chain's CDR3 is CATSDPRHPSSYNEQFF. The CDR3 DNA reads TGTGCCACCAGTGATCCCAGACACCCTAGCTCCTACAATGAGCAGTTCTTC.

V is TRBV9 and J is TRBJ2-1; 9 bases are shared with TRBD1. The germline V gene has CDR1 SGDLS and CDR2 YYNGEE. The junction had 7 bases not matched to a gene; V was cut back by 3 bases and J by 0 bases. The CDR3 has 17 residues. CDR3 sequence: CASSETGGLSSYNEQFF. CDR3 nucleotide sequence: TGTGCCAGCAGCGAGACAGGGGGTCTGAGCTCCTACAATGAGCAGTTCTTC.

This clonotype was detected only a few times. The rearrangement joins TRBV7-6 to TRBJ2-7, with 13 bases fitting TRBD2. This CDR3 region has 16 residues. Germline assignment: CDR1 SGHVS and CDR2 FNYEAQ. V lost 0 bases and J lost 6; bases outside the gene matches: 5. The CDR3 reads CASSLARGLAGAEQYF. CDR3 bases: TGTGCCAGCAGCTTAGCGAGAGGACTAGCGGGAGCCGAGCAGTACTTC.